The 20 T cell receptor beta chains given below trace back to one sample, sequenced in a study of blood T cell repertoires in COVID-19. Clones were read by immunoSEQ multiplex PCR, and TCRdb kept only the in-frame ones, dropping some. Of 130,000 to 150,000 clones listed, roughly four fifths are singletons. The sequencing sample was made of peripheral blood. The receptors shown here come from a woman older than 75 with acute or convalescent COVID-19.

This clone appeared a few times. This chain connects TRBV18 to TRBJ1-2; no firm D call. Looked up from germline, CDR1 is KGHSH and CDR2 is LQKENI. The CDR3 is 14 amino acids. Trimming stripped 2 bases from V and 5 bases from J, with 12 bases between. CDR3: CASSPENNQYGYTF. The CDR3 nucleotides read TGTGCCAGCTCACCAGAGAATAATCAATATGGCTACACCTTC.

This rearrangement joins TRBV7-2 to TRBJ2-7, with 15 nucleotides matching TRBD2. This CDR3 is 17 amino acids long. Losses at the gene ends were 5 bases for V and 0 bases for J; bases not matched to a gene: 5. Germline CDR1 and CDR2: SGHTA and FQGNSA. This CDR3 reads CASSRTSGGAISYEQYF. CDR3 in DNA: TGTGCCAGCAGCCGGACTAGCGGGGGGGCCATCTCCTACGAGCAGTACTTC.

V and J are TRBV7-8 and TRBJ2-7; 8 nucleotides align to TRBD1. Unmatched junction bases numbered 7, after V lost 7 bases and J lost 2 bases. The V gene's germline CDR1 is SGHVS and CDR2 FQNEAQ. The CDR3 is made up of 14 amino acids. CDR3: CASMAVQGAYEQYF. CDR3 DNA: TGTGCCAGCATGGCGGTACAGGGGGCCTACGAGCAGTACTTC.

The CDR3 DNA reads as TGCAGTGCTAGTTACGGGAGTCAGCCCCAGCATTTT. It is translated as CSASYGSQPQHF. The chain is built from TRBV20-1 and TRBJ1-5; D unresolved. The CDR3 contains 12 residues. The V end lost 3 bases, the J end lost 6 bases, and 9 bases lay between the germline ends. The germline gives CDR1 DFQATT, CDR2 SNEGSKA (reference sequence).

This chain uses TRBV6-5 with TRBJ1-1, with TRBD1 matching 7 bases. V lost 6 bases, J lost 1 base, and 5 bases stayed unmatched. The CDR3 runs 14 residues. Germline V gives CDR1 MNHEY, CDR2 SVGAGI. DNA for the CDR3: TGTGCCAGCAGACTAGACAGGGCGAACACTGAAGCTTTCTTT. Translated, it gives CASRLDRANTEAFF.

The chain couples TRBV9 to TRBJ2-4; D ambiguous. V gave up 3 bases and J gave up 0 bases, with 10 bases separating them. Germline CDR1 SGDLS, CDR2 YYNGEE. This CDR3 region has 15 residues. The CDR3 is CASSDKRLAKNIQYF. The CDR3 DNA follows: TGTGCCAGCAGCGACAAACGCCTAGCCAAAAACATTCAGTACTTC.

The chain combines TRBV5-4 with TRBJ1-1, with D possibly matching TRBD1 (5 bases). The V end lost 4 bases, the J end lost 2 bases, and 12 bases lay between the germline ends. CDR1 is SGHNT, CDR2 YYREEE, per germline (reference sequence). The CDR3 has 14 residues. The DNA for the CDR3 is TGTGCCAGCAGCCTTATAGGGGAAAACACTGAAGCTTTCTTT. Protein sequence: CASSLIGENTEAFF.

The chain joins TRBV5-6 to TRBJ1-1; D uncertain. CDR3 length: 15 amino acids. V shed 4 bases and J shed 0 bases, with 13 bases lying between them. Germline-derived CDR1 and CDR2 are SGHDT and YYEEEE. CDR3 sequence reads: CASSQRGNMNTEAFF. CDR3 nucleotides: TGTGCCAGCAGCCAGCGAGGGAACATGAACACTGAAGCTTTCTTT.

The rearrangement links TRBV9 to TRBJ1-4, with no clear D. The germline V gene has CDR1 SGDLS and CDR2 YYNGEE. The V end was cut by 0 bases, the J end by 7 bases, with 10 bases between. The CDR3 consists of 14 residues. This chain's CDR3 is CASSVGLNVEKLFF. CDR3 DNA sequence: TGTGCCAGCAGCGTAGGGCTTAATGTTGAAAAACTGTTTTTT.

This chain links TRBV2 with TRBJ1-2; no clear D. In germline, CDR1 is SNHLY, CDR2 FYNNEI. This CDR3 region has 10 residues. Between the trimmed V and J ends, which lost 7 bases and 6 bases, there was a span of 6 bases. In DNA, the CDR3 is TGTGCCAGCAAGGAGGATGGCTACACCTTC. This codes for CASKEDGYTF.

V gene TRBV9 combines with J gene TRBJ1-4; 7 bases map to TRBD1. The ends lost 0 bases at V and 7 bases at J; junction bases unmatched: 15. The CDR3 loop spans 18 amino acids. The germline V gene has CDR1 SGDLS and CDR2 YYNGEE. In nucleotides, the CDR3 is TGTGCCAGCAGCGTAGTTTGGGGTGAGGGGGCCCGGGGTGAAAAACTGTTTTTT. Translation gives CASSVVWGEGARGEKLFF.

The chain has TRBV6-5 and TRBJ1-5; D perhaps matches TRBD1 (5 bases). The CDR3 has 13 amino acids. Trimming took off 6 bases at V and 7 bases at J, with 13 bases between the two ends. Germline assignment: CDR1 MNHEY and CDR2 SVGAGI. The CDR3 DNA follows: TGTGCCAGCAGCCTACAGGTTTTGCAGCCCCAGCATTTT. This codes for CASSLQVLQPQHF.

The gene calls are TRBV2 and TRBJ1-5; D may be TRBD1 (6 bases). The CDR3 is 15 amino acids. Trimming removed 2 bases from V and 7 bases from J, with 15 bases in between. Germline V gives CDR1 SNHLY, CDR2 FYNNEI. CDR3 DNA sequence: TGTGCCAGCAGTGAATGGGGGCCTATAGAACAGCCCCAGCATTTT. Protein product: CASSEWGPIEQPQHF.

The chain joins TRBV18 to TRBJ2-1; TRBD1 agrees at 10 bases. There are 14 residues in the CDR3. Germline lookup yields CDR1 KGHSH and CDR2 LQKENI. Trimming removed 3 bases from V and 5 bases from J; junction bases left unmatched: 1. CDR3 sequence reads: CASSPGTGDNEQFF. Here the CDR3 DNA reads TGTGCCAGCTCACCCGGGACAGGGGACAATGAGCAGTTCTTC. The complete variable domain, with remaining parts taken from reference TRBV18 and TRBJ2-1, reads NAGVMQNPRHLVRRRGQEARLRCSPMKGHSHVYWYRQLPEEGLKFMVYLQKENIIDESGMPKERFSAEFPKEGPSILRIQQVVRGDSAAYFCASSPGTGDNEQFFGPGTRLTVL.

The table lists this clone with a few counts. The rearrangement uses TRBV5-6 and TRBJ1-1, with no clear D. Trimming left V 0 bases short and J 6 bases short, with 18 bases between. There are 16 residues in the CDR3. Per the germline V gene, CDR1 is SGHDT and CDR2 is YYEEEE. CDR3 amino acids: CASSLGRRPPGPEAFF. CDR3 DNA sequence: TGTGCCAGCAGCTTGGGGAGGCGACCCCCAGGCCCTGAAGCTTTCTTT.

This clone is a singleton in its sample. The chain carries TRBV7-8 and TRBJ2-1, with TRBD2 as a possible D gene (5 bases). The CDR3 contains 16 residues. The V end was cut by 4 bases, the J end by 8 bases, with 21 bases between. Germline-derived CDR1 and CDR2 are SGHVS and FQNEAQ. In nucleotides, the CDR3 is TGTGCCAGCAGCTCCTACCAGCGGTTCATCCCGGATGAGCAGTTCTTC. It is translated as CASSSYQRFIPDEQFF.

As to this clone: Relative to the germline gene, one junction end is altered; a read error may explain this. The chain combines TRBV7-7 with TRBJ2-5; 15 bases align to TRBD2. The germline V gene encodes CDR1 SSHAT and CDR2 FNYEAQ (reference sequence). The CDR3 length is 17 residues. CDR3 region: CASSDGTSGGPWETQYF. CDR3 nucleotide sequence: TGTGCTAGCAGCGACGGGACTAGCGGGGGGCCGTGGGAGACCCAGTACTTC.

This chain connects TRBV10-3 to TRBJ1-4; D call uncertain. Germline V gene lookup returns CDR1 ENHRY and CDR2 SYGVKD. There are 14 residues in the CDR3. Trimming removed 1 base from V and 4 bases from J, with 7 bases in between. This CDR3 reads CAISEYGGNEKLFF. The CDR3 DNA follows: TGTGCCATCAGTGAGTATGGCGGTAATGAAAAACTGTTTTTT.

The J gene is TRBJ2-3, the V gene TRBV18, with D possibly matching TRBD1 (6 bases). CDR3 size: 18 residues. V lost 4 bases and J lost 2, with 22 bases in between. Per the germline V gene, CDR1 is KGHSH and CDR2 is LQKENI. CDR3 region: CASSRQFDSTGVTDTQYF. CDR3 DNA: TGTGCCAGCTCACGGCAATTCGATTCGACAGGAGTCACAGATACGCAGTATTTT.

This clone was counted between two and nine times. The chain combines TRBV27 with TRBJ1-4; D perhaps matches TRBD1 (5 bases). CDR3 length equals 14 residues. The germline gives CDR1 MNHEY, CDR2 SMNVEV (reference sequence). V gave up 4 bases and J gave up 5 bases, with 11 bases separating them. CDR3 residues: CASSSGVGNEKLFF. The CDR3 DNA reads as TGTGCCAGCAGTTCGGGGGTTGGAAATGAAAAACTGTTTTTT.